A selection of T cell receptor beta chains follows, all from one sample in a study of CD8 T cells in ankylosing spondylitis. TCRdb independently ran MiXCR on the 5' RACE reads; one entry per CDR3 protein. The table lists approximately 250,000 distinct CDR3 sequences, 32% of them singletons. Material for sequencing was blood, either unsorted or a sorted T cell fraction (not recorded which). The source is a male donor with ankylosing spondylitis or in good health (not recorded which). The CDR3 runs from the conserved cysteine through the conserved F or W. D genes are given only for firm matches. Some rows have no size entry. The others give once, few or many, or a class for an expanded clone.

clone_size: few; j_call: TRBJ1-2; d_call: TRBD1; v_call: TRBV12-3/TRBV12-4; cdr3_nt: TGTGCCAGCAGTTTTGACAGGGCTAACTATGGCTACACCTTC; cdr3_aa: CASSFDRANYGYTF
clone_size: few; j_call: TRBJ2-7; d_call: NA; v_call: TRBV6-1; cdr3_nt: TGTGCCAGCAGCGCCGCAGGGAGCTCCTACGAGCAGTACTTC; cdr3_aa: CASSAAGSSYEQYF
clone_size: few; j_call: TRBJ1-1; d_call: NA; v_call: TRBV6-5; cdr3_nt: TGTGCCAGCAGTTACTCGTGGCAGGGCACTGAAGCTTTCTTT; cdr3_aa: CASSYSWQGTEAFF
clone_size: NA; j_call: TRBJ1-1; d_call: NA; v_call: TRBV27; cdr3_nt: TGTGCCAGCAGTTTCGCAACAGAAAACACTGAAGCTTTCTTT; cdr3_aa: CASSFATENTEAFF
clone_size: NA; j_call: TRBJ2-4; d_call: TRBD1; v_call: TRBV2; cdr3_nt: TGTGCCAGCAGTGAAATGGGGACAGTAGCCAAAAACATTCAGTACTTC; cdr3_aa: CASSEMGTVAKNIQYF
clone_size: NA; j_call: TRBJ2-7; d_call: TRBD1; v_call: TRBV12-3/TRBV12-4; cdr3_nt: TGTGCCAGCAGTTTCCACAGGGGCAGCTACGAGCAGTACTTC; cdr3_aa: CASSFHRGSYEQYF
clone_size: many; j_call: TRBJ2-1; d_call: NA; v_call: TRBV20-1; cdr3_nt: TGCAGTGCCGCGGACTACGGGACAGCCTCTTGGGACAATGAGCAGTTCTTC; cdr3_aa: CSAADYGTASWDNEQFF
clone_size: NA; j_call: TRBJ2-3; d_call: NA; v_call: TRBV10-3; cdr3_nt: TGTGCCATCAAAGGGGGGGGCCATGGGGATACGCAGTATTTT; cdr3_aa: CAIKGGGHGDTQYF
clone_size: NA; j_call: TRBJ2-1; d_call: NA; v_call: TRBV11-2; cdr3_nt: TGTGCCAGCAGCCCCATAAGATTCGGCTCCTACAATGAGCAGTTCTTC; cdr3_aa: CASSPIRFGSYNEQFF
clone_size: many; j_call: TRBJ2-1; d_call: TRBD1; v_call: TRBV20-1; cdr3_nt: TGCAGTGCTAGAGATCGGGACAGGGTATACAAAGGGCCCTACAATGAGCAGTTCTTC; cdr3_aa: CSARDRDRVYKGPYNEQFF
clone_size: NA; j_call: TRBJ1-2; d_call: TRBD1; v_call: TRBV20-1; cdr3_nt: TGCAGTGCTGGGGAAGGGGACAGATACTATGGCTACACCTTC; cdr3_aa: CSAGEGDRYYGYTF
clone_size: few; j_call: TRBJ1-2; d_call: TRBD1; v_call: TRBV10-3; cdr3_nt: TGTGCCATCAGTGAGGGGGGAGGGGGCGTCTATGGCTACACCTTC; cdr3_aa: CAISEGGGGVYGYTF
clone_size: few; j_call: TRBJ1-3; d_call: NA; v_call: TRBV20-1; cdr3_nt: TGCAGTGCTAGGGGGGCTAGTGGAAACACCATATATTTT; cdr3_aa: CSARGASGNTIYF
clone_size: NA; j_call: TRBJ2-1; d_call: TRBD1; v_call: TRBV20-1; cdr3_nt: TGCAGTGCTAGCGTCCGGGACAGGGGGTTTGGGTCCTACAATGAGCAGTTCTTC; cdr3_aa: CSASVRDRGFGSYNEQFF
clone_size: few; j_call: TRBJ2-7; d_call: NA; v_call: TRBV6-1; cdr3_nt: TGTGCCAGCAGCCCTGGACGACACTACGAGCAGTACTTC; cdr3_aa: CASSPGRHYEQYF
clone_size: few; j_call: TRBJ2-1; d_call: NA; v_call: TRBV15; cdr3_nt: TGTGCCACCAGCTCCACTGAAGGGATCCTCAATGAGCAGTTCTTC; cdr3_aa: CATSSTEGILNEQFF
clone_size: NA; j_call: TRBJ1-1; d_call: TRBD1; v_call: TRBV12-3/TRBV12-4; cdr3_nt: TGTGCCAGCACCCCGACAGGGGTTATCACTGAAGCTTTCTTT; cdr3_aa: CASTPTGVITEAFF
clone_size: NA; j_call: TRBJ2-3; d_call: NA; v_call: TRBV20-1; cdr3_nt: TGCAGTGCCAAAGACTATATCACAGATACGCAGTATTTT; cdr3_aa: CSAKDYITDTQYF
clone_size: NA; j_call: TRBJ1-2; d_call: NA; v_call: TRBV29-1; cdr3_nt: TGCAGCGTTGATTTCGGGGTCTATGGCTACACCTTC; cdr3_aa: CSVDFGVYGYTF
clone_size: NA; j_call: TRBJ1-6; d_call: TRBD1; v_call: TRBV7-8; cdr3_nt: TGTGCCAGCAGCAGGGGGACAGGGGGGGAGTCACCCCTCCACTTT; cdr3_aa: CASSRGTGGESPLHF
clone_size: few; j_call: TRBJ2-7; d_call: TRBD2; v_call: TRBV7-6; cdr3_nt: TGTGCCAGCAGCTTGTACTCCCCGGGACTAGCGGGGGGGCCGTACTACGAGCAGTACTTC; cdr3_aa: CASSLYSPGLAGGPYYEQYF
clone_size: NA; j_call: TRBJ2-2; d_call: TRBD1; v_call: TRBV12-3/TRBV12-4; cdr3_nt: TGTGCCAGCAGTTTGGACAGGGTCACCGGGGAGCTGTTTTTT; cdr3_aa: CASSLDRVTGELFF
clone_size: few; j_call: TRBJ2-1; d_call: NA; v_call: TRBV9; cdr3_nt: TGTGCCAGCAGCCCGGGGACATACTATTACAATGAGCAGTTCTTC; cdr3_aa: CASSPGTYYYNEQFF
clone_size: NA; j_call: TRBJ2-2; d_call: TRBD1; v_call: TRBV12-3/TRBV12-4; cdr3_nt: TGTGCCAGCAAAGGGACAGGGGCAAAAACCGGGGAGCTGTTTTTT; cdr3_aa: CASKGTGAKTGELFF
clone_size: once; j_call: TRBJ2-3; d_call: NA; v_call: TRBV6-1; cdr3_nt: TGTGCCAGCAGTCTGTATGACACAGATACGCAGTATTTT; cdr3_aa: CASSLYDTDTQYF